The entry below describes one T cell receptor (beta chain). This specimen belongs to a study of blood T cell repertoires in COVID-19. Repertoires were generated with immunoSEQ multiplex PCR, while TCRdb's copy carries only in-frame clones and drops some. The sample lists 230,000 or so clones; approximately 90% were seen once. The CDR3 runs 14 residues. Germline V gene lookup returns CDR1 SEHNR and CDR2 FQNEAQ (reference sequence). The germline V and J ends were trimmed by 1 base and 3 bases, with 10 bases remaining between them. This sequence originates from a woman in her 40s with acute COVID-19. The genes are TRBV7-9 and TRBJ2-7; possibly TRBD2 for D (6 bases). What was sequenced was PBMCs or T cells enriched from blood (not recorded which). The CDR3 is CASSLGGSGYEQYV. CDR3 nucleotides: TGTGCCAGCAGCTTAGGGGGTAGCGGCTACGAGCAGTACGTC.